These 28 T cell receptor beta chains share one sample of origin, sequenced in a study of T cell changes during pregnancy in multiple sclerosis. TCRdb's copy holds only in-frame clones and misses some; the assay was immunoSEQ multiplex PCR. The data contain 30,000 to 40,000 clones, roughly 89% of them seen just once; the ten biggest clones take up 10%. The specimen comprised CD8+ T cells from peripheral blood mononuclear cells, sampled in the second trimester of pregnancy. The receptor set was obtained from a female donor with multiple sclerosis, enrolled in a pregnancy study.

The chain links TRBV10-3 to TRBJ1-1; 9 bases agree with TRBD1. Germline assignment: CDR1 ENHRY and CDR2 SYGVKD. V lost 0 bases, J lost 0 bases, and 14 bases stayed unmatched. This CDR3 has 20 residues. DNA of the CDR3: TGTGCCATCAGTGAGTCTAGACAGGGGGTAACTTCTTCTATGAACACTGAAGCTTTCTTT. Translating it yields CAISESRQGVTSSMNTEAFF.

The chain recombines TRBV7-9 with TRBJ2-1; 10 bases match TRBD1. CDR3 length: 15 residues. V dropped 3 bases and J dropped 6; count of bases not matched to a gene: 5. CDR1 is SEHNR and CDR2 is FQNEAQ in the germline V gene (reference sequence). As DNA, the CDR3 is TGTGCCAGCAGCTTCCGGGACAGGGGAGGCAATGAGCAGTTCTTC. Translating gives CASSFRDRGGNEQFF.

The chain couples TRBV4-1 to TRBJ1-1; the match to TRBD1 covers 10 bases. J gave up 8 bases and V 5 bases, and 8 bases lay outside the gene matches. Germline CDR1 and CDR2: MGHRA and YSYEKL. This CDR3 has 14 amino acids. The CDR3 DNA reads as TGCGCCAGCAGCTACGCGACAGGGGGCGCGGAAGCTTTCTTT. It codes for CASSYATGGAEAFF.

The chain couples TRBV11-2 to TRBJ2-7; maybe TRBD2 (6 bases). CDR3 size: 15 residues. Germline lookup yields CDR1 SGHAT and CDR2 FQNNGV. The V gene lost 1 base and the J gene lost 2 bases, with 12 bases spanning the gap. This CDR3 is CASSLGRGGAYEQYF. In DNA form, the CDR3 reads TGTGCCAGCAGCTTAGGGCGGGGAGGAGCCTACGAGCAGTACTTC.

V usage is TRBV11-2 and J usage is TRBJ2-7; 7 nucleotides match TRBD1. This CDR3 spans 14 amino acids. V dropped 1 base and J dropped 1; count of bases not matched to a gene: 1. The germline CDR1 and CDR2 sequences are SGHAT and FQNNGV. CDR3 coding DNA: TGTGCCAGCAGCTTAGTGGGACAGTCCTACGAGCAGTACTTC. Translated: CASSLVGQSYEQYF. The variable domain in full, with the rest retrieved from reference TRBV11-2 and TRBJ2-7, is EAGVAQSPRYKIIEKRQSVAFWCNPISGHATLYWYQQILGQGPKLLIQFQNNGVVDDSQLPKDRFSAERLKGVDSTLKIQPAKLEDSAVYLCASSLVGQSYEQYFGPGTRLTVT.

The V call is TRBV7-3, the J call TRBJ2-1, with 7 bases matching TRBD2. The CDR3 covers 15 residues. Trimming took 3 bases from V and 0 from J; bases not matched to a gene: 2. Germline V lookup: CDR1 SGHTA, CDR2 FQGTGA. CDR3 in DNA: TGTGCCAGCAGCTTGAGCGGGGCCTCCTACAATGAGCAGTTCTTC. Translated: CASSLSGASYNEQFF.

The CDR3 here is CASSEGTGGSYEQYF. The CDR3 nucleotides read TGTGCCAGCAGTGAGGGGACAGGGGGCTCCTACGAGCAGTACTTC. The gene calls are TRBV6-1 and TRBJ2-7, with TRBD1 matching over 11 bases. Germline V gives CDR1 MNHNS, CDR2 SASEGT. The CDR3 is made up of 15 amino acids. V lost 3 bases to trimming and J lost 0 bases; unmatched junction nucleotides: 1.

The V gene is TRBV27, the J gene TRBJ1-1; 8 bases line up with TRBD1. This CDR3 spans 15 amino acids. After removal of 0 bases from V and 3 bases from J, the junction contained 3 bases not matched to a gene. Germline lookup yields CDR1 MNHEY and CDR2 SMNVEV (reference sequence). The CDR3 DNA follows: TGTGCCAGCAGTTTATCGGACAGGGCCGACACTGAAGCTTTCTTT. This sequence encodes CASSLSDRADTEAFF.

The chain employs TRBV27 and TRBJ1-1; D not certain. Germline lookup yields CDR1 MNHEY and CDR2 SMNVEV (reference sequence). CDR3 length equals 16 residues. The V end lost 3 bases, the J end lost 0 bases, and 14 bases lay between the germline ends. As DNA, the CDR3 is TGTGCCAGCAGTTTCAAACAGTATACATTGAACACTGAAGCTTTCTTT. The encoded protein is CASSFKQYTLNTEAFF.

The CDR3 spells CASSLGRDWDTQYF. Here the CDR3 DNA reads TGTGCCAGCAGTTTAGGGCGTGATTGGGATACGCAGTATTTT. The chain couples TRBV27 to TRBJ2-3; D call uncertain. Germline CDR1 reads MNHEY; CDR2 reads SMNVEV (reference sequence). The CDR3 is 14 residues long. Trimming removed 2 bases at V and 6 bases at J, with 12 bases between.

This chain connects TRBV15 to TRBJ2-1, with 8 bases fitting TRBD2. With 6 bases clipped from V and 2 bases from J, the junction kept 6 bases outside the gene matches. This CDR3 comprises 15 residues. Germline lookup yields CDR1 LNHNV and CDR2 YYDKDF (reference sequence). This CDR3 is CATSSPGLAYNEQFF. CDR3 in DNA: TGTGCCACCAGTTCACCGGGACTAGCCTACAATGAGCAGTTCTTC.

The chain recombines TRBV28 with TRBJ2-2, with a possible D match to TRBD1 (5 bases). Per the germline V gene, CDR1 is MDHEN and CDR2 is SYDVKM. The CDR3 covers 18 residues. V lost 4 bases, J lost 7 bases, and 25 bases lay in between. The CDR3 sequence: CASSSIFVQGPFDGELFF. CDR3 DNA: TGTGCCAGCAGTTCCATCTTTGTTCAGGGTCCCTTTGACGGGGAGCTGTTTTTT.

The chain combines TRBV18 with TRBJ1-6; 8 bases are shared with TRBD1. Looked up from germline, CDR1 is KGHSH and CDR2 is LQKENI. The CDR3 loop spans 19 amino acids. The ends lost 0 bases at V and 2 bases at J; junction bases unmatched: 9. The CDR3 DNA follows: TGTGCCAGCTCACCACCGCCAGGGGGCTCCAGCGCCTATAATTCACCCCTCCACTTT. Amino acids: CASSPPPGGSSAYNSPLHF.

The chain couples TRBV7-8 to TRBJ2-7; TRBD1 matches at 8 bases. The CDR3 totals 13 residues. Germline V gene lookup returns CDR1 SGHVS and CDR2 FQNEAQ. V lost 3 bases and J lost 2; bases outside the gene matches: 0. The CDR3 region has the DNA TGTGCCAGCAGCTTGGACAGGGCCTACGAGCAGTACTTC. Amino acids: CASSLDRAYEQYF.

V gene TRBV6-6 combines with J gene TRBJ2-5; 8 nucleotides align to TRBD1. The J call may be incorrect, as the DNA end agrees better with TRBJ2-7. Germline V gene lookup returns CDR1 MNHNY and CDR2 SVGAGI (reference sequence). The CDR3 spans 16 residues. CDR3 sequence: CASSYFGQGESYEQYF. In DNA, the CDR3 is TGTGCCAGCAGTTACTTTGGACAGGGAGAGTCCTACGAGCAGTACTTC.

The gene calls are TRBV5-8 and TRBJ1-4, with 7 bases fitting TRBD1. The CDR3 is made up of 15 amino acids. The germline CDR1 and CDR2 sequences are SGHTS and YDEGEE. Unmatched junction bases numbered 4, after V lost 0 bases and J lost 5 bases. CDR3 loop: CASSLGQGLNEKLFF. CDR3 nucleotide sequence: TGTGCCAGCAGCTTGGGACAGGGATTGAATGAAAAACTGTTTTTT.

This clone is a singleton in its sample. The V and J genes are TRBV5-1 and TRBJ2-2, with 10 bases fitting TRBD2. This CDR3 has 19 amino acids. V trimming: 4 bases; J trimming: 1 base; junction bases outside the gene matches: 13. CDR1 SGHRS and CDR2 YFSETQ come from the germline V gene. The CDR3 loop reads CASSPSFLAGVENTGELFF. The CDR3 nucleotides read TGCGCCAGCAGCCCTTCCTTCCTAGCGGGAGTAGAGAACACCGGGGAGCTGTTTTTT. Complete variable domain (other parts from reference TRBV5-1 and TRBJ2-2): KAGVTQTPRYLIKTRGQQVTLSCSPISGHRSVSWYQQTPGQGLQFLFEYFSETQRNKGNFPGRFSGRQFSNSRSEMNVSTLELGDSALYLCASSPSFLAGVENTGELFFGEGSRLTVL.

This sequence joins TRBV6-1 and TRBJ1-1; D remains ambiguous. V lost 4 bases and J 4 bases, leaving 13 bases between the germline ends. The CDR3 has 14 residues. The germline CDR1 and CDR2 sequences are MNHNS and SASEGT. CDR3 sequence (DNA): TGTGCCAGCAGTGCCGGACGGAGGGTCACTGAAGCTTTCTTT. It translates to CASSAGRRVTEAFF.

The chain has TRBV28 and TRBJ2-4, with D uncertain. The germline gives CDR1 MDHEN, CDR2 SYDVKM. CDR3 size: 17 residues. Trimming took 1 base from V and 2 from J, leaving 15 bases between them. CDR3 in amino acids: CASSLFSGLTTKNIQYF. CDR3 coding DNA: TGTGCCAGCAGTTTATTTTCCGGGTTAACTACCAAAAACATTCAGTACTTC.

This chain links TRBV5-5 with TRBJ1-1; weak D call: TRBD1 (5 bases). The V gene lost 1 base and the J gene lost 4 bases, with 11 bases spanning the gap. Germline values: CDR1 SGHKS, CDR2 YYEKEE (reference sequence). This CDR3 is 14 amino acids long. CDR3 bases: TGTGCCAGCAGCTTGCGGGAGGGGCTCACTGAAGCTTTCTTT. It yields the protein CASSLREGLTEAFF.

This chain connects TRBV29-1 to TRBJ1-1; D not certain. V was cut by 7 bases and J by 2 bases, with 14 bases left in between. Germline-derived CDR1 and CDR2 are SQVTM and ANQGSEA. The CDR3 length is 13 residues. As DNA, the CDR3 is TGCAGCGCCGGCCCGGGTGTCAACACTGAAGCTTTCTTT. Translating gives CSAGPGVNTEAFF.

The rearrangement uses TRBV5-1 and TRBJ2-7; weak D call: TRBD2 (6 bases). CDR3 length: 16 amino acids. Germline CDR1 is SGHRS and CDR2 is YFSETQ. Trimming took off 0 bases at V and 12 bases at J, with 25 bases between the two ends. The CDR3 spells CASSLEPLPEVAGRYF. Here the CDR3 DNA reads TGCGCCAGCAGCTTGGAACCCCTCCCGGAAGTCGCGGGAAGGTACTTC.

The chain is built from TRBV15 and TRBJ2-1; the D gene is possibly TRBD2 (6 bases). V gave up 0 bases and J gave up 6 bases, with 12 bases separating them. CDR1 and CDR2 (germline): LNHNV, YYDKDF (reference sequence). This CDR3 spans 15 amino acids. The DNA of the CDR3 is TGTGCCACCAGCAGAGACTCAGGACTACCCAATGAGCAGTTCTTC. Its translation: CATSRDSGLPNEQFF.

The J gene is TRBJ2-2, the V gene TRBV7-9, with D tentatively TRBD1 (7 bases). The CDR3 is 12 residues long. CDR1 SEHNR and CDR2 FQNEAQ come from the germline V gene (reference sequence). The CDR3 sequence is CTQGGNTGELFF. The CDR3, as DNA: TGTACTCAGGGGGGAAACACCGGGGAGCTGTTTTTT.

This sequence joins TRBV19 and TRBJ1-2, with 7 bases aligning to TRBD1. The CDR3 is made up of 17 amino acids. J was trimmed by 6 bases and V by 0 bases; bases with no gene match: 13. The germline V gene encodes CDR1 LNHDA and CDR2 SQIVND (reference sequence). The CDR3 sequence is CASSIDPVTGARDGYTF. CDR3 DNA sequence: TGTGCCAGTAGTATAGATCCCGTTACAGGGGCCAGGGATGGCTACACCTTC.

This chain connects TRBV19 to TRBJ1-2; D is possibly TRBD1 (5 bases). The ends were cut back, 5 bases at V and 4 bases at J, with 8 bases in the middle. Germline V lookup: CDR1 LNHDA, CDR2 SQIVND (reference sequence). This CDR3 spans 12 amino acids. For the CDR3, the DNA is TGTGCCAGTAGTCCGGGGGTCTATGGCTACACCTTC. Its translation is CASSPGVYGYTF.

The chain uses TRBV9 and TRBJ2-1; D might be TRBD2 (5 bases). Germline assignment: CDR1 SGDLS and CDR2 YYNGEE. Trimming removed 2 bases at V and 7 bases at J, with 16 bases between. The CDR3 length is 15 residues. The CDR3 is CASSVGGSPGNEQFF. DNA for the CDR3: TGTGCCAGCAGCGTGGGTGGGAGTCCGGGGAATGAGCAGTTCTTC.

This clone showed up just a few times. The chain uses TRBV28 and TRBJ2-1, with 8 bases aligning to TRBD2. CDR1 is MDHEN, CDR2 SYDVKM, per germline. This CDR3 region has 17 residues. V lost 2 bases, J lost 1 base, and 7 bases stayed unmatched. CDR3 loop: CASSLGPAGVSYNEQFF. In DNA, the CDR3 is TGTGCCAGCAGTTTAGGTCCAGCGGGAGTATCCTACAATGAGCAGTTCTTC.